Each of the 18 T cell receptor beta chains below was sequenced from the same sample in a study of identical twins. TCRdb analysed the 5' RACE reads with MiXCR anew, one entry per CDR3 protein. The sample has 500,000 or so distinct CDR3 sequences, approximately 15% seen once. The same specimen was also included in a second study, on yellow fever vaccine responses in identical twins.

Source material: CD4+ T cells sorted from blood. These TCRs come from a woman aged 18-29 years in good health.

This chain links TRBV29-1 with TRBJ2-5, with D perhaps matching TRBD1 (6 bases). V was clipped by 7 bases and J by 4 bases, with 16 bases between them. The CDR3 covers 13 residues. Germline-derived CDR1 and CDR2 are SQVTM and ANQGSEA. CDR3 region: CSALTGQPETQYF. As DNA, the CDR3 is TGCAGCGCTTTAACGGGACAACCAGAGACCCAGTACTTC.

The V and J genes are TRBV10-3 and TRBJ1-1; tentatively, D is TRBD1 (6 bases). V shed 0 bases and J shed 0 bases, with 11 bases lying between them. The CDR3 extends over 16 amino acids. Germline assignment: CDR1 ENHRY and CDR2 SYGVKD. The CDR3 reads CAISESSTGMNTEAFF. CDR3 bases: TGTGCCATCAGTGAGTCAAGTACAGGGATGAACACTGAAGCTTTCTTT.

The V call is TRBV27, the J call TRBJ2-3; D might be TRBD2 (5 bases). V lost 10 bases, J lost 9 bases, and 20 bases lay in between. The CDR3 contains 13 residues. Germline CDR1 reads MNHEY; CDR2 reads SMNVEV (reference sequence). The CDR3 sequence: CANDPMSGITQYF. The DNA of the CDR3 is TGTGCCAACGATCCGATGTCGGGAATAACGCAGTATTTT.

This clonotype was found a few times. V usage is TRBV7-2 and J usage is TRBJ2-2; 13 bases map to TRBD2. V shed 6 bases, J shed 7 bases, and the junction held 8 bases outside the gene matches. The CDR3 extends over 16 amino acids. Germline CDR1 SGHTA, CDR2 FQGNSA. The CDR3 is CASRKLAGGPGGELFF. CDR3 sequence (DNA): TGTGCCAGCAGAAAACTAGCGGGAGGGCCTGGCGGGGAGCTGTTTTTT.

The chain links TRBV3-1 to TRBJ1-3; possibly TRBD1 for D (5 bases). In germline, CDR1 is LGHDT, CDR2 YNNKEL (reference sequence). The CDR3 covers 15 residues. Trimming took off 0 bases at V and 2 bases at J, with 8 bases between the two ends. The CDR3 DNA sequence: TGTGCCAGCAGCCAAGACAGACAGACTGGAAACACCATATATTTT. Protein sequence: CASSQDRQTGNTIYF. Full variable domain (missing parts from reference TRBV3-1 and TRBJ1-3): DTAVSQTPKYLVTQMGNDKSIKCEQNLGHDTMYWYKQDSKKFLKIMFSYNNKELIINETVPNRFSPKSPDKAHLNLHINSLELGDSAVYFCASSQDRQTGNTIYFGEGSWLTVV.

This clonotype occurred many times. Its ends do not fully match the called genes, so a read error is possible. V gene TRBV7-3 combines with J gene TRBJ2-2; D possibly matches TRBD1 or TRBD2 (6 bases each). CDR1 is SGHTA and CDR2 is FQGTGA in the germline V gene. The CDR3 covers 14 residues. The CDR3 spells CASTGGPNTGELFF. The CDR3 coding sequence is TGTGCCAGCACTGGGGGGCCGAATACCGGGGAGCTGTTTTTT.

The CDR3 region has the DNA TGTGCCAGCAGCTTGTCGGCTAGCGGGGGGAGGTGGGATACGCAGTATTTT. The encoded protein is CASSLSASGGRWDTQYF. V and J are TRBV7-2 and TRBJ2-3; 11 bases align to TRBD2. The germline CDR1 and CDR2 sequences are SGHTA and FQGNSA. The CDR3 is 17 amino acids. Germline trimming cut 3 bases from V and 6 bases from J; bases unmatched to any gene: 11.

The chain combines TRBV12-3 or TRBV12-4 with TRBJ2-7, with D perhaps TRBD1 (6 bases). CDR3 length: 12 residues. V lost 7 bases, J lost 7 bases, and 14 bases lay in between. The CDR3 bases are TGTGCCAGCACCGAACAGGGCTGGGAGCAGTACTTC. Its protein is CASTEQGWEQYF.

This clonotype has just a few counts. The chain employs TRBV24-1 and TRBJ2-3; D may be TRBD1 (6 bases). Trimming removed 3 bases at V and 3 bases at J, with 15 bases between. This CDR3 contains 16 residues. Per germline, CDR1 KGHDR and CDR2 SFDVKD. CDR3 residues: CATSDPPAQGTDTQYF. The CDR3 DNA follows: TGTGCCACCAGTGATCCTCCGGCCCAGGGGACAGATACGCAGTATTTT.

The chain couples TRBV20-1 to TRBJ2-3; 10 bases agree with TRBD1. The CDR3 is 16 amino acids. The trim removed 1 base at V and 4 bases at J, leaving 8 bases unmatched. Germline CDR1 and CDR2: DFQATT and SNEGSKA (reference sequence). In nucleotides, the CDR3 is TGCAGTGCTAGAGGCCGGGACAGGGGTTGGTCAGATACGCAGTATTTT. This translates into CSARGRDRGWSDTQYF.

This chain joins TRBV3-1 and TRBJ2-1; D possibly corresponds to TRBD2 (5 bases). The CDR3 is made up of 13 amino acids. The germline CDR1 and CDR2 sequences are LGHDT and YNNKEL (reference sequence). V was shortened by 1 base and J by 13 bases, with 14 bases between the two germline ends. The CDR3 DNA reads TGTGCCAGCAGCCAAGTTGTCTCCCGGGGACAGTTCTTC. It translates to CASSQVVSRGQFF.

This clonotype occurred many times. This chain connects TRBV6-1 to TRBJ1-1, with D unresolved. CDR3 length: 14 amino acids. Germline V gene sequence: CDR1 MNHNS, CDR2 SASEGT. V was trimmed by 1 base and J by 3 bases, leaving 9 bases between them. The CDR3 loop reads CASSEVYSDTEAFF. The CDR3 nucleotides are TGTGCCAGCAGTGAAGTTTACAGCGACACTGAAGCTTTCTTT.

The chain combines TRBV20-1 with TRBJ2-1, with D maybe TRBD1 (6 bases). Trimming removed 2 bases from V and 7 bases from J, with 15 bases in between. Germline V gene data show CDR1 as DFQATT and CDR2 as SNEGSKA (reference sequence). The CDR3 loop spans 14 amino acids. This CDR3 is CSARSVAGVNEQFF. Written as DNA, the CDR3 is TGCAGTGCTAGATCGGTTGCAGGGGTAAATGAGCAGTTCTTC.

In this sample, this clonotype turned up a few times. The CDR3 is CASSLGTRQVDGYTF. DNA for the CDR3: TGTGCCAGCAGTTTGGGGACACGACAGGTAGATGGCTACACCTTC. V is TRBV28 and J is TRBJ1-2; tentatively, D is TRBD1 (6 bases). V lost 3 bases and J 6 bases, leaving 17 bases between the germline ends. The CDR3 runs 15 residues. Germline assignment: CDR1 MDHEN and CDR2 SYDVKM.

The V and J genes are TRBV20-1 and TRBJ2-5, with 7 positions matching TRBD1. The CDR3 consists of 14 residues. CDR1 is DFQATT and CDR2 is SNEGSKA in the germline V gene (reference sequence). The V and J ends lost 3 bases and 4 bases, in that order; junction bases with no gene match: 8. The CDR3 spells CSASRQGWTETQYF. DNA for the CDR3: TGCAGTGCTAGCCGACAGGGTTGGACAGAGACCCAGTACTTC.

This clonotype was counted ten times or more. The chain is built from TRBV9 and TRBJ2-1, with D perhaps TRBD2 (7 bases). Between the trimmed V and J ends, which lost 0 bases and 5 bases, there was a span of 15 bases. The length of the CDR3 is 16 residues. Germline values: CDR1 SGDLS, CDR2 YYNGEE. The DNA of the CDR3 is TGTGCCAGCAGCGTAGGCGCGGGGGCGAAGCACAATGAGCAGTTCTTC. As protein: CASSVGAGAKHNEQFF. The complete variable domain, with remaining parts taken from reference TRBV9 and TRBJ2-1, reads DSGVTQTPKHLITATGQRVTLRCSPRSGDLSVYWYQQSLDQGLQFLIQYYNGEERAKGNILERFSAQQFPDLHSELNLSSLELGDSALYFCASSVGAGAKHNEQFFGPGTRLTVL.

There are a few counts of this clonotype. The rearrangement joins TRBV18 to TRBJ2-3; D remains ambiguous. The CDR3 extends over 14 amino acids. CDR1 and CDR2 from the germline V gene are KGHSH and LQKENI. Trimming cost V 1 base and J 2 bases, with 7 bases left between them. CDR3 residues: CASSPQRNTDTQYF. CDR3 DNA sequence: TGTGCCAGCTCACCACAAAGAAACACAGATACGCAGTATTTT.

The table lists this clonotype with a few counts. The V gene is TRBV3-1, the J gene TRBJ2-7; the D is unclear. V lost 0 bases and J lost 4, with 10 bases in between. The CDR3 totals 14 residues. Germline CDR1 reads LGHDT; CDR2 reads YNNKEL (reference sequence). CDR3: CASSQDLLGYEQYF. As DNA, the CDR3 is TGTGCCAGCAGCCAAGATTTACTGGGGTACGAGCAGTACTTC.